This passage covers 5 T cell receptor beta chains from one sample sequenced in a study of cytomegalovirus exposure and HLA in healthy donors. Amplification used 60 Vbeta primers and 13 Jbeta primers. TCRdb keeps only in-frame clones here, not all; method: immunoSEQ multiplex PCR. The table has 45,000 to 65,000 clones, approximately 70% seen once. Sequenced sample: PBMCs. The receptors originated from a man between 18 and 35 years old in good health and CMV-seronegative.

The V gene is TRBV5-1, the J gene TRBJ2-7; no reliable D call. Germline V CDR1 and CDR2: SGHRS, YFSETQ. V was trimmed by 0 bases and J by 2 bases, leaving 15 bases between them. The CDR3 has 16 amino acids. The CDR3 nucleotides read TGCGCCAGCAGCTTGGGTGACATCCTCCCCACCTACGAGCAGTACTTC. Translation: CASSLGDILPTYEQYF.

This clone appeared a few times. This chain links TRBV29-1 with TRBJ2-2; TRBD1 agrees at 7 bases. The germline V gene encodes CDR1 SQVTM and CDR2 ANQGSEA. After removal of 4 bases from V and 5 bases from J, the junction contained 7 bases not matched to a gene. The CDR3 spans 14 residues. CDR3 amino acids: CSVAGAQGTGELFF. The CDR3 DNA follows: TGCAGCGTTGCGGGTGCACAGGGGACCGGGGAGCTGTTTTTT.

This clone is a singleton in its sample. The gene calls are TRBV10-3 and TRBJ2-7; the D is unclear. The CDR3 extends over 17 amino acids. CDR1 and CDR2 from the germline V gene are ENHRY and SYGVKD. V lost 0 bases and J lost 7, with 22 bases in between. CDR3 in DNA: TGTGCCATCAGTGAGTCAGAAGCCGTCCGTTTATCTTCAGAGCAGTACTTC. It specifies CAISESEAVRLSSEQYF.

This sequence joins TRBV7-9 and TRBJ2-5; TRBD1 matches 7 bases. Germline CDR1 reads SEHNR; CDR2 reads FQNEAQ (reference sequence). The CDR3 spans 13 residues. The ends lost 4 bases at V and 4 bases at J; junction bases unmatched: 3. The CDR3 loop is CASSSDRIETQYF. The CDR3 DNA reads TGTGCCAGCAGCTCGGACAGGATAGAGACCCAGTACTTC.

The chain combines TRBV2 with TRBJ1-6; TRBD1 agrees at 7 bases. Germline V lookup: CDR1 SNHLY, CDR2 FYNNEI. The CDR3 length is 15 residues. V gave up 6 bases and J gave up 6 bases; unmatched junction bases: 8. Here the CDR3 DNA reads TGTGCCAGCAGGCCCATACAGGGGCCTAATTCACCCCTCCACTTT. This sequence encodes CASRPIQGPNSPLHF. The complete variable domain, with remaining parts taken from reference TRBV2 and TRBJ1-6, reads EPEVTQTPSHQVTQMGQEVILRCVPISNHLYFYWYRQILGQKVEFLVSFYNNEISEKSEIFDDQFSVERPDGSNFTLKIRSTKLEDSAMYFCASRPIQGPNSPLHFGNGTRLTVT.